A single sample gave rise to the 25 T cell receptor beta chains below, sequenced in a study of blood T cell repertoires in COVID-19. Profiled with immunoSEQ multiplex PCR; TCRdb holds only in-frame clones, not every one. Of some 150,000 clones in the sample, 82% were seen once. The sample consisted of peripheral blood. Receptors originate from an older woman with acute or convalescent COVID-19.

J is TRBJ2-3 and V is TRBV9, with D tentatively TRBD2 (6 bases). This CDR3 comprises 14 residues. From germline, CDR1 is SGDLS and CDR2 YYNGEE. Trimming cost V 4 bases and J 5 bases, with 14 bases left between them. The chain's CDR3 is CASSLGWGVDTQYF. The CDR3 coding sequence is TGTGCCAGCAGCTTAGGGTGGGGGGTAGATACGCAGTATTTT. Looking up the rest from reference TRBV9 and TRBJ2-3 gives the full variable domain: DSGVTQTPKHLITATGQRVTLRCSPRSGDLSVYWYQQSLDQGLQFLIQYYNGEERAKGNILERFSAQQFPDLHSELNLSSLELGDSALYFCASSLGWGVDTQYFGPGTRLTVL.

This clone was counted a few times. V and J are TRBV28 and TRBJ1-1; 7 bases are shared with TRBD1. J was trimmed by 7 bases and V by 6 bases; bases with no gene match: 11. CDR1 is MDHEN, CDR2 SYDVKM, per germline. The CDR3 runs to 14 residues. In DNA, the CDR3 is TGTGCCAGCAGACCTTCCGGGACAGTAAGTGAAGCTTTCTTT. It codes for CASRPSGTVSEAFF.

This clone was observed once. The gene calls are TRBV28 and TRBJ1-5, with 7 nucleotides matching TRBD1. Trimming removed 6 bases from V and 3 bases from J; junction bases left unmatched: 11. CDR1 and CDR2 (germline): MDHEN, SYDVKM. This CDR3 region has 16 residues. In DNA, the CDR3 is TGTGCCAGCAGCTCAGGGCGGACAGGCTACAATCAGCCCCAGCATTTT. It is translated as CASSSGRTGYNQPQHF.

This sequence joins TRBV5-4 and TRBJ2-1; TRBD2 aligns across 7 bases. Germline V CDR1 and CDR2: SGHNT, YYREEE (reference sequence). This CDR3 spans 15 amino acids. The V gene end was trimmed by 4 bases and the J gene end by 7 bases; junction bases not matched to a gene: 11. The CDR3 nucleotides are TGTGCCAGCAGCCTCCAGCGGGGTGTTTGGAATGAGCAGTTCTTC. This translates into CASSLQRGVWNEQFF.

The chain uses TRBV5-6 and TRBJ1-6; 8 bases match TRBD1. Germline values: CDR1 SGHDT, CDR2 YYEEEE. V was clipped by 4 bases and J by 7 bases; unmatched bases: 10. CDR3 length equals 16 residues. The CDR3 region has the DNA TGTGCCAGCAGCGCAGGGACAGGTGTTCGGAATTCACCCCTCCACTTT. Translated, it gives CASSAGTGVRNSPLHF.

The chain uses TRBV4-2 and TRBJ2-7, with TRBD1 matching 7 bases. Germline CDR1 and CDR2: LGHNA and YNFKEQ. The CDR3 has 15 amino acids. With 4 bases clipped from V and 5 bases from J, the junction kept 11 bases outside the gene matches. The CDR3 region has the DNA TGTGCCAGCAGCCGGGCTAGACAGGGTAGAAACGAGCAGTACTTC. Encoded protein: CASSRARQGRNEQYF.

This rearrangement joins TRBV9 to TRBJ1-4; possible D gene TRBD1, 6 bases. Germline loops: CDR1 SGDLS, CDR2 YYNGEE. Trimming pared 2 bases from V and 6 bases from J, leaving 11 bases between. This CDR3 has 14 amino acids. The CDR3 spells CASSVDSGDEKLFF. The CDR3 coding sequence is TGTGCCAGCAGCGTGGACAGCGGGGATGAAAAACTGTTTTTT.

The rearrangement links TRBV11-2 to TRBJ2-7; 7 bases map to TRBD1. CDR1 is SGHAT and CDR2 is FQNNGV in the germline V gene. V gave up 6 bases and J gave up 0 bases; unmatched junction bases: 8. This CDR3 has 15 amino acids. This chain's CDR3 is CASRLDRVLSYEQYF. The DNA of the CDR3 is TGTGCCAGCAGGCTCGACAGGGTCCTCTCCTACGAGCAGTACTTC.

V usage is TRBV5-1 and J usage is TRBJ1-2; D perhaps matches TRBD1 (6 bases). The CDR3 sequence is 12 residues long. Germline V CDR1 and CDR2: SGHRS, YFSETQ. Trimming shortened V by 4 bases and J by 4 bases, and 8 bases separated the two germline ends. The CDR3 DNA sequence: TGCGCCAGCAGCCTGGACAGCTATGGCTACACCTTC. It encodes CASSLDSYGYTF.

This chain links TRBV5-4 with TRBJ2-3; 13 positions match TRBD2. CDR1 and CDR2 from the germline V gene are SGHNT and YYREEE (reference sequence). The CDR3 extends over 16 amino acids. V shed 3 bases, J shed 8 bases, and the junction held 9 bases outside the gene matches. The CDR3 loop reads CASSYPLAGGHRTQYF. The CDR3 DNA reads TGTGCCAGCAGCTACCCACTAGCGGGGGGGCATCGTACGCAGTATTTT.

CDR3: CASSELGQGSSPLHF. For the CDR3, the DNA is TGTGCCAGCAGTGAACTGGGACAGGGAAGTTCACCCCTCCACTTT. The chain recombines TRBV6-1 with TRBJ1-6; 9 nucleotides match TRBD1. CDR3 length: 15 residues. J gave up 9 bases and V 2 bases, and 5 bases lay outside the gene matches. Looked up from germline, CDR1 is MNHNS and CDR2 is SASEGT.

The genes are TRBV18 and TRBJ1-5; D uncertain. Trimming pared 6 bases from V and 4 bases from J, leaving 10 bases between. From germline, CDR1 is KGHSH and CDR2 LQKENI. The CDR3 consists of 13 residues. CDR3 residues: CASSSGVNQPQHF. CDR3 coding DNA: TGTGCCAGCTCGTCCGGGGTGAATCAGCCCCAGCATTTT.

This chain links TRBV7-2 with TRBJ1-1; 7 bases agree with TRBD1. The trim removed 2 bases at V and 7 bases at J, leaving 7 bases unmatched. CDR3 length equals 14 residues. Looked up from germline, CDR1 is SGHTA and CDR2 is FQGNSA. The CDR3 is CASSLRGQKSEAFF. The CDR3 bases are TGTGCCAGCAGCTTAAGGGGGCAGAAGAGTGAAGCTTTCTTT.

The chain uses TRBV4-1 and TRBJ1-2; TRBD1 matches at 10 bases. This CDR3 region has 15 residues. J gave up 4 bases and V 1 base, and 3 bases lay outside the gene matches. Germline V gives CDR1 MGHRA, CDR2 YSYEKL. This chain's CDR3 is CASSQADRGVYGYTF. DNA of the CDR3: TGCGCCAGCAGCCAAGCGGACAGGGGGGTCTATGGCTACACCTTC.

The CDR3 here is CASSPRTIPPLHF. CDR3 DNA: TGTGCCAGCAGCCCCAGGACAATTCCCCCCCTCCACTTT. V is TRBV13 and J is TRBJ1-6, with a possible D match to TRBD1 (5 bases). This CDR3 is built from 13 residues. Trimming took 5 bases from V and 13 from J, leaving 15 bases between them. CDR1 PRHDT and CDR2 FYEKMQ come from the germline V gene (reference sequence).

This clone was detected once. The chain employs TRBV7-2 and TRBJ2-1; TRBD2 agrees at 8 bases. Germline-derived CDR1 and CDR2 are SGHTA and FQGNSA. The V segment lost 1 base and the J segment 12 bases; nucleotides outside the gene matches: 5. The CDR3 covers 13 residues. The CDR3 sequence is CASSLDAAGGQFF. CDR3 DNA sequence: TGTGCCAGCAGCTTAGATGCGGCGGGAGGGCAGTTCTTC. The full variable domain, with the rest looked up from reference TRBV7-2 and TRBJ2-1, is GAGVSQSPSNKVTEKGKDVELRCDPISGHTALYWYRQSLGQGLEFLIYFQGNSAPDKSGLPSDRFSAERTGGSVSTLTIQRTQQEDSAVYLCASSLDAAGGQFFGPGTRLTVL.

This sequence joins TRBV19 and TRBJ2-7, with 8 bases aligning to TRBD1. The junction had 6 bases not matched to a gene; V was cut back by 5 bases and J by 3 bases. This CDR3 is 14 amino acids long. Per the germline V gene, CDR1 is LNHDA and CDR2 is SQIVND (reference sequence). CDR3 in DNA: TGTGCCAGTAGTTCGGACAGGGTCGGCTACGAGCAGTACTTC. This sequence encodes CASSSDRVGYEQYF.

The chain has TRBV18 and TRBJ1-4; tentative D call: TRBD1 (6 bases). Germline assignment: CDR1 KGHSH and CDR2 LQKENI. The CDR3 is made up of 14 amino acids. The germline V and J ends were trimmed by 6 bases and 7 bases, with 15 bases remaining between them. The CDR3 here is CASSNRVSVEKLFF. The CDR3 nucleotides read TGTGCCAGCTCCAACAGGGTCTCGGTTGAAAAACTGTTTTTT.

The J gene is TRBJ2-5, the V gene TRBV5-4, with a possible D match to TRBD2 (5 bases). Germline CDR1 is SGHNT and CDR2 is YYREEE (reference sequence). Trimming stripped 3 bases from V and 4 bases from J, with 16 bases between. This CDR3 is built from 15 residues. The CDR3 loop reads CASSSSTSIGETQYF. CDR3 DNA: TGTGCCAGCAGCTCCTCCACTAGTATCGGAGAGACCCAGTACTTC.

This chain joins TRBV12-3 or TRBV12-4 and TRBJ1-1; unclear D gene. Trimming pared 6 bases from V and 7 bases from J, leaving 12 bases between. This CDR3 contains 12 residues. The CDR3 sequence: CASSRDTFEAFF. Here the CDR3 DNA reads TGTGCCAGCAGCCGAGACACCTTTGAAGCTTTCTTT.

V and J are TRBV7-2 and TRBJ2-1; D may be TRBD2 (5 bases). Between the trimmed V and J ends, which lost 5 bases and 6 bases, there was a span of 11 bases. The germline gives CDR1 SGHTA, CDR2 FQGNSA. This CDR3 contains 13 residues. In DNA, the CDR3 is TGTGCCAGCAGCCCAGTTGGAGGCAATGAGCAGTTCTTC. Its translation is CASSPVGGNEQFF.

The chain combines TRBV5-6 with TRBJ2-5; TRBD2 is a possible D gene (5 bases). Germline V gene lookup returns CDR1 SGHDT and CDR2 YYEEEE. The CDR3 runs 13 residues. The V end lost 2 bases, the J end lost 5 bases, and 10 bases lay between the germline ends. CDR3 loop: CASSFPTGETQYF. The CDR3 DNA follows: TGTGCCAGCAGCTTCCCAACGGGGGAGACCCAGTACTTC.

The rearrangement uses TRBV10-3 and TRBJ1-1, with TRBD1 matching over 12 bases. CDR3 length equals 15 residues. The trim removed 6 bases at V and 5 bases at J, leaving 7 bases unmatched. Germline V gene lookup returns CDR1 ENHRY and CDR2 SYGVKD. The CDR3 spells CAISQGQGAYTEAFF. CDR3 bases: TGTGCCATCAGCCAGGGACAGGGGGCCTATACTGAAGCTTTCTTT.

The chain employs TRBV3-1 (or the pseudogene TRBV3-2) and TRBJ1-5; D might be TRBD1 (6 bases). Trimming took 3 bases from V and 5 from J, leaving 8 bases between them. Germline V gives CDR1 LGHDT, CDR2 YNNKEL (reference sequence). The CDR3 extends over 13 amino acids. The CDR3 sequence: CASSQGADQPQHF. CDR3 bases: TGTGCCAGCAGCCAGGGGGCGGATCAGCCCCAGCATTTT.

V usage is TRBV7-6 and J usage is TRBJ2-3; 11 nucleotides match TRBD2. The CDR3 sequence is 16 residues long. V was pared by 5 bases and J by 0 bases, with 4 bases of the junction left unmatched. The germline V gene has CDR1 SGHVS and CDR2 FNYEAQ. The DNA of the CDR3 is TGTGCCAGCAGCCTCATAGCGGGAGGGAGCACAGATACGCAGTATTTT. It specifies CASSLIAGGSTDTQYF.